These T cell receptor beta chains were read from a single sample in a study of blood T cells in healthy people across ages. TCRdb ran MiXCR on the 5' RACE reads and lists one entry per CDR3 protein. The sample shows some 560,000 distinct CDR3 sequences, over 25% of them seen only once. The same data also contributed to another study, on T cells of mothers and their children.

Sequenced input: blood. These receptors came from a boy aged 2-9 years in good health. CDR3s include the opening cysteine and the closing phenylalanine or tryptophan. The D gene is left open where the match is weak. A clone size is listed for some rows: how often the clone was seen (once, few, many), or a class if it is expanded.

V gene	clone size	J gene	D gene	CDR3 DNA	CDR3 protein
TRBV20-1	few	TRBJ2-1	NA	TGCAGTGCTAGTTATCGCCCATTACCCCCCTACAATGAGCAGTTCTTC	CSASYRPLPPYNEQFF
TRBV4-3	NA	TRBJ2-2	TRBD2	TGCGCCAGCAGCCAAGCGGGGGGAGGGAACACCGGGGAGCTGTTTTTT	CASSQAGGGNTGELFF
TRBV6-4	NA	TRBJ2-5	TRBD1	TGCTCCCGGGACAGGGGATTGGAGACCCAGTACTTC	CSRDRGLETQYF
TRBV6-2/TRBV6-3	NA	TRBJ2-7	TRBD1	TGTGCCAGCAGATTGGGACAGGGGAACGAGCAGTACTTC	CASRLGQGNEQYF
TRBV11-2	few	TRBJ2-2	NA	TGTGCCAGCAGCTTAGGATGGGCGGGCACCGGGGAGCTGTTTTTT	CASSLGWAGTGELFF
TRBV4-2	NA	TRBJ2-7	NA	TGTGCCAGCAGCCAAGATGCCGGAGTTGCCTACGAGCAGTACTTC	CASSQDAGVAYEQYF
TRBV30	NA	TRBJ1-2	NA	TGTGCCTGGACCTTCAAAGGAGGCGACTATGGCTACACCTTC	CAWTFKGGDYGYTF
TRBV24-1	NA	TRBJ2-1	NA	TGTGCCACCAGTGATTTAGGGGCATCAGGTGAGCAGTTCTTC	CATSDLGASGEQFF
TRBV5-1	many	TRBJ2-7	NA	TGTGCCAGCAGCTTCCCAGGGTCCTACGAGCAGTACTTC	CASSFPGSYEQYF
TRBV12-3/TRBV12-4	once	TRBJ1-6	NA	TGTGCCAGCAGTGGACAGATTAATTCACCCCTCCACTTT	CASSGQINSPLHF
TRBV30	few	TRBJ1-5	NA	TGTGCCTGGGTAACCCCAAGGGATCGGAATCAGCCCCAGCATTTT	CAWVTPRDRNQPQHF
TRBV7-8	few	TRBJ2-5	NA	TGTGCCAGCAGCTCCCCACTAACGGGGAACCAAGAGACCCAGTACTTC	CASSSPLTGNQETQYF
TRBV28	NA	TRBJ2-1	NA	TGTGCCAGCCGCGGAAATGCGGGTCCGCGATACAATGAGCAGTTCTTC	CASRGNAGPRYNEQFF
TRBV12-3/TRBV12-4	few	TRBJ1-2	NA	TGTGCCAGCACCAGGACTCATAACGGGGATGGCTACACCTTC	CASTRTHNGDGYTF
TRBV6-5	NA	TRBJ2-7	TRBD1	TGTGCCAGCAGTTACCGGACAGGGAAGGCCTACGAGCAGTACTTC	CASSYRTGKAYEQYF
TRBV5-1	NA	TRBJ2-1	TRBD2	TGCGCCAGCAGCCCGGGGGGGGCATGGAATGAGCAGTTCTTC	CASSPGGAWNEQFF
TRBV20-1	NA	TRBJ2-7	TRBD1	TGCAGTGCCTGTGGACAGGGTCCCTACGAGCAGTACTTC	CSACGQGPYEQYF
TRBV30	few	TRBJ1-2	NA	TGTGCCTGGAGCGATAGGTTGGACTATGGCTACACCTTC	CAWSDRLDYGYTF
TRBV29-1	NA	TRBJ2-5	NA	TGCAGCGTTTTGTCAGGGACAGAGACCCAGTACTTC	CSVLSGTETQYF
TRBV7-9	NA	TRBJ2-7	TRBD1	TGTGCCAGCAGCTTAGCCGCGACAGGGGGCTACGAGCAGTACTTC	CASSLAATGGYEQYF
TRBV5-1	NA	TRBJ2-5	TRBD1	TGCGCCAGCAGCTTGACTGGGCGCAGGACAGGCCAAGAGACCCAGTACTTC	CASSLTGRRTGQETQYF
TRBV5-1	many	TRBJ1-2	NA	TGCGCCAGCAGCTTAGGGGGGAATGGCTACACCTTC	CASSLGGNGYTF
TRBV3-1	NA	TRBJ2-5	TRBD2	TGTGCCAGCAGCCACGGACTAGCGGGAGGGCTTTTCCAAGAGACCCAGTACTTC	CASSHGLAGGLFQETQYF
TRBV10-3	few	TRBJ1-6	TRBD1	TGTGCCATATCGGAGACAGGGCCTTCACCCCTCCACTTT	CAISETGPSPLHF
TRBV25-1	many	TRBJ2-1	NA	TGTGCCAGCAGTAAATACAATGAGCAGTTCTTC	CASSKYNEQFF
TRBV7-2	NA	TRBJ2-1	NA	TGTGCCAGCAGCTTATTCCAGGCCAGAAAAAATGAGCAGTTCTTC	CASSLFQARKNEQFF
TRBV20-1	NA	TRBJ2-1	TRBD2	TGCAGTGCCAGACTAGCGGGGGTCCTAAGCTCCTACAATGAGCAGTTCTTC	CSARLAGVLSSYNEQFF
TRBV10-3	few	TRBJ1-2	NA	TGTGCCATCACCGCCTCGAGAGGCGCAAACTATGGCTACACCTTC	CAITASRGANYGYTF
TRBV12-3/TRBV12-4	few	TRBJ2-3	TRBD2	TGTGCCAGCAGCCTTTTAGCGGGAGAATTCCTTAGCACAGATACGCAGTATTTT	CASSLLAGEFLSTDTQYF
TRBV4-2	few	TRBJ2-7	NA	TGTGCCAGCAGCCAGGTTAGCGAGCCCTACGAGCAGTACTTC	CASSQVSEPYEQYF
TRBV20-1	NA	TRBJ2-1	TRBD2	TGCAGTGCTAGAGCCGGGACTAGCGGGGGCAAGCAGTTCTTC	CSARAGTSGGKQFF
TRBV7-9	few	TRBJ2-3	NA	TGTGCCAGCAGGGACGCTAATTATGAGGATACGCAGTATTTT	CASRDANYEDTQYF
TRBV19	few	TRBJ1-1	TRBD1	TGTGCCAGTAACCCCCAGGGGGCGTCGAACACTGAAGCTTTCTTT	CASNPQGASNTEAFF
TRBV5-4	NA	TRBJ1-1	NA	TGTGCCAGCAGACACGGCCATGCCAGGGTATACACTGAAGCTTTCTTT	CASRHGHARVYTEAFF
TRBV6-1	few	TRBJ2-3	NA	TGTGCCAGCAGTGAGAGGTGGGGAAGCACAGATACGCAGTATTTT	CASSERWGSTDTQYF
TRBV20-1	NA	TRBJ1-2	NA	TGCAGTGCACCTGCAGGGTCCAGGGGCTACACCTTC	CSAPAGSRGYTF
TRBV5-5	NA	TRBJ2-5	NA	TGTGCCAGCAGCGTCGGGTGGTCAGAGACCCAGTACTTC	CASSVGWSETQYF
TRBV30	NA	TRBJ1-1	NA	TGTGCCTGGAGTCGCTGGTACAACCAGGTTGGAGCTTTCTTT	CAWSRWYNQVGAFF
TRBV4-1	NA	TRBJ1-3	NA	TGCGCCAGCAGCCAAGAGGGCAGGGTAATCTCTGGAAACACCATATATTTT	CASSQEGRVISGNTIYF
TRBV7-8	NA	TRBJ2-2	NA	TGTGCCAGCAGCTTATTAGGGGACGGTTCCGGGGAGCTGTTTTTT	CASSLLGDGSGELFF